This T cell receptor beta chain was sequenced during a study of CD8+CD57+ T cells in acquired aplastic anemia. Study-wide context: The mean DNA yield obtained from sorted CD4+ and CD8+ cells came to roughly 3.4 ug. Findings and limits, study-wide: Found in both controls and patients were around 30 CD8+ CDR3 sequences.

The CDR3 consists of 13 residues. CDR1 and CDR2 (germline): SNHLY, FYNNEI. As for this clonotype: The antigen is not known. One end of the junction fails to match germline, which may point to a read error.

Genomic DNA served as template for TCR beta VDJ and CDR3 profiling. TCRdb reanalysed the reads using MiXCR and keeps one entry per CDR3 protein. The table lists 350,000 to 450,000 distinct CDR3 sequences, 55% to 75% of them singletons, with 3.5% to 4.5% in the top ten. The material sequenced was sorted CD4+, CD8+, or CD8+CD57+ T cells (not recorded which) from PBMCs. V gene TRBV2 combines with J gene TRBJ1-1; no definite D call. The receptor was derived from a human donor in good health, serving as a control. This chain's CDR3 is CARNYEMNNEAFF. CDR3 DNA: TGTGCCAGAAACTATGAAATGAATAATGAAGCTTTCTTC.